The entry that follows covers one T cell receptor beta chain sequence. Its antigen specificity is not known. Qualities for individual bases were not recorded, and no much larger clone is one base off. TCRbeta CDR3 regions were amplified from genomic DNA by means of the immunoSEQ Assay, a bias-controlled multiplex PCR. The study's processing was this. Nucleated cell counts per sample were estimated from amplification of reference gene primers within the assay. Sequence reads were collapsed and filtered to measure the absolute abundance of every unique TCRbeta CDR3 rearrangement. For each sample, productive Simpson clonality was calculated by taking the square root of Simpson's diversity index across productive rearrangements. What TCRdb holds here is the immuneACCESS table cut down to in-frame rearrangements. Part of the clones is not present; checked against another copy, under half of the missing clones reflect an unresolved V gene, and the others are unexplained. That table supplies the V and J calls and clone size; D and trimming were determined from the DNA. The sample table records approximately 290,000 clones; about 85% of these occur just once. The top ten clones comprise about 0.9% of the sample.

This specimen belongs to a study of blood T cell repertoires in COVID-19 (dated by TCRdb to the early 2020s). With respect to the entire study: Collaborator samples came from the United States, Italy and Spain and covered acute and convalescent phases of COVID-19. The repertoires were made available in a free public database intended to serve as a resource for research on the immune response to SARS-CoV-2. Samples were obtained from the ongoing ImmuneRACE study (first 160 participants) and from 1,254 subjects provided by 6 global collaborators. Sample metadata almost always included a de-identified subject ID, COVID-19 status, age in years and sex. Subjects who had been exposed to COVID-19, were actively infected with it, or had recovered from it provided the deeply sampled blood TCRbeta repertoires that made up the dataset. The prospective study material was composed of cDNA or gDNA derived from T cells, B-cell-depleted T cells, or PBMCs. Where HLA class I and class II types were available, the types were taken from metadata supplied by the sample provider, not from assay-based typing. Study-wide findings and limitations: Clinical and demographic metadata were provided uncurated, with the amount varying by source and participant.

In Seattle, one collaborating source enrolled patients while the infection was active and tracked those patients longitudinally over the course of disease. Whole blood was collected in K2EDTA tubes by collaborating institutions according to the institutions' own protocols. Collaborator samples were shipped for TCRbeta analysis as frozen whole blood, isolated PBMCs, or DNA extracted from either sample type. This clonotype was obtained from a human donor with COVID-19, enrolled during active disease. The donor label of this sample is uncertain. The material sequenced was peripheral blood.

The sequenced DNA: TGCAGCTCGTTCTCAGAGAGCGGATACAATGAGCAGTTCTTC. Its protein product is CSSFSESGYNEQFF. The sequence joins TRBV29-1 to TRBJ2-1; TRBD2 is perhaps the D gene, given 5 matching bases. The CDR3 covers 14 residues, taking in both the cysteine and the phenylalanine. Only the CDR3 portion is preserved as DNA: 42 bases, with reading frame beginning at the first base. V and J lose 8 bases and 4 bases, and a span of 18 bases separates them. The germline V gene encodes CDR1 SQVTM and CDR2 ANQGSEA.